The clone carrying this TCR beta chain was recorded a few times. The antigen is undetermined. The sample is drawn from a study of T-cell memory formation after mild COVID-19. The study's findings and limits: Contracting clones from day 15 to 85 had balanced CD4/CD8; later expanders favoured CD4+.

TCRdb recomputed calls from the 5' RACE reads with MiXCR, one row per CDR3 protein. This repertoire shows about 350,000 distinct CDR3 sequences, roughly 15% found once; its top ten account for 20% to 25%. Trimming shortened V by 3 bases and J by 7 bases, and 11 bases separated the two germline ends. The germline CDR1 and CDR2 sequences are SGHRS and YFSETQ. The CDR3 covers 13 residues. The material sequenced was PBMCs or a T cell subset sorted from them (not recorded which). The TCR originated in a man between 18 and 29 years old who had mild COVID-19 (a few samples of this study predate the infection). Cell type and time point are not known. V usage is TRBV5-1 and J usage is TRBJ2-4; the D gene is possibly TRBD1 (6 bases). The CDR3 nucleotides are TGCGCCAGCAGCTCAGAGGACAGCAACATTCAGTACTTC. This encodes CASSSEDSNIQYF.